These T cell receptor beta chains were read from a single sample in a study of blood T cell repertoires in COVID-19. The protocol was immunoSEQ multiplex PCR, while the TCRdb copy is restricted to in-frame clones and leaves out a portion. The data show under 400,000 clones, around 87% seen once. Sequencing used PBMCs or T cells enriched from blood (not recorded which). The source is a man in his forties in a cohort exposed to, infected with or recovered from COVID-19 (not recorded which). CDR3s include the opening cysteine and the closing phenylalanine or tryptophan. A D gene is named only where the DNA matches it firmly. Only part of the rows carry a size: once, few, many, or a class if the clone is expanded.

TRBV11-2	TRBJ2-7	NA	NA	CASTLGGEQYF	TGTGCCAGCACCCTAGGGGGCGAGCAGTACTTC
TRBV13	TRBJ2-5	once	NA	CASSLFGETQYF	TGTGCCAGCAGCTTATTCGGGGAGACCCAGTACTTC
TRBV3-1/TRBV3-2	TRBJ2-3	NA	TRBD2	CASSSRLAYTDTQYF	TGTGCCAGCAGCAGCCGACTAGCGTACACAGATACGCAGTATTTT
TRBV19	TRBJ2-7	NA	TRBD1	CASSKGQTYEQYF	TGTGCCAGTAGTAAGGGACAGACCTACGAGCAGTACTTC
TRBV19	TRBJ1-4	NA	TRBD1	CASRKTGSRATNEKLFF	TGTGCCAGTAGAAAGACAGGGTCCAGGGCAACTAATGAAAAACTGTTTTTT
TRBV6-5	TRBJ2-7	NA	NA	CASSYSPPGSGGQYF	TGTGCCAGCAGTTACTCCCCTCCCGGGAGTGGGGGGCAGTACTTC
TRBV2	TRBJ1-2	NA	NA	CASSEGQGRWDGYTF	TGTGCCAGCAGTGAGGGGCAGGGTAGATGGGATGGCTACACCTTC
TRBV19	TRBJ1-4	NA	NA	CASRQVSNEKLFF	TGTGCCAGTAGACAGGTTTCTAATGAAAAACTGTTTTTT
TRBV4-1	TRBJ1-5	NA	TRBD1	CASSQNRGRDQPQHF	TGCGCCAGCAGCCAGAACAGGGGACGAGATCAGCCCCAGCATTTT
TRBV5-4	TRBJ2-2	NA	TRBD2	CASSSESGRGTGELFF	TGTGCCAGCAGCAGCGAAAGCGGGAGGGGGACCGGGGAGCTGTTTTTT
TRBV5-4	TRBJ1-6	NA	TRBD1	CASSAGTGDSPLHF	TGTGCCAGCAGTGCCGGGACAGGGGACTCACCCCTCCACTTT
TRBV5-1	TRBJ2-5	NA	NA	CASSLAQIQETQYF	TGCGCCAGCAGCTTGGCCCAGATCCAAGAGACCCAGTACTTC
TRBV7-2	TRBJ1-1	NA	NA	CASSLASQNTEAFF	TGTGCCAGCAGCTTAGCCAGTCAAAACACTGAAGCTTTCTTT
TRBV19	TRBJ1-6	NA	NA	CASSISREQPLHF	TGTGCCAGTAGTATATCAAGAGAGCAACCCCTCCACTTT
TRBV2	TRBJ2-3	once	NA	CASNWHTDTQYF	TGTGCCAGCAATTGGCACACAGATACGCAGTATTTT
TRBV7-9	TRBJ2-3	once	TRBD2	CASGIAGYTDTQYF	TGTGCCAGTGGGATAGCGGGTTACACAGATACGCAGTATTTT
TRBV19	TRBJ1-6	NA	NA	CASRNFRGMYSPLHF	TGTGCCAGTAGAAATTTCAGGGGAATGTATTCACCCCTCCACTTT
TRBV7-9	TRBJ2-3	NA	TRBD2	CASSIRTSGRGTQYF	TGTGCCAGCAGCATTAGAACTAGCGGGAGGGGCACGCAGTATTTT
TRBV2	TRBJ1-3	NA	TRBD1	CASSRDRFSGNTIYF	TGTGCCAGCAGTCGGGACAGATTCTCTGGAAACACCATATATTTT
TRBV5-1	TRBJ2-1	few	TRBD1	CASSNRGQAAYNEQFF	TGCGCCAGCAGCAACAGGGGGCAGGCGGCCTACAATGAGCAGTTCTTC
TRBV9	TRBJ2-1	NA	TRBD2	CASSPRGGGGDNEQFF	TGTGCCAGCAGCCCCCGGGGGGGCGGGGGGGACAATGAGCAGTTCTTC
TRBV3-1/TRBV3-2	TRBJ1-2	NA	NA	CASSLEGHAGYTF	TGTGCCAGCAGCCTGGAAGGACACGCTGGCTACACCTTC
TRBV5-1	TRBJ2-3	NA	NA	CASIAGGPGDTQYF	TGCGCCAGCATAGCTGGAGGGCCCGGCGATACGCAGTATTTT
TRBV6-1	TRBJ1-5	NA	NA	CASSEAVGGGGKGNQPQHF	TGTGCCAGCAGTGAAGCAGTGGGAGGGGGGGGGAAAGGCAATCAGCCCCAGCATTTT
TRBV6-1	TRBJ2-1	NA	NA	CASSEGDNSYNEQFF	TGTGCCAGCAGTGAAGGGGACAACTCCTACAATGAGCAGTTCTTC
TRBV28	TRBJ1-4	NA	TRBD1	CASSLPGQGAMRSNEKLFF	TGTGCCAGCAGTTTGCCGGGACAGGGGGCGATGAGGTCCAATGAAAAACTGTTTTTT
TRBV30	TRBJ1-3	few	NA	CAWRISGSSTIYF	TGTGCCTGGAGAATCAGTGGGAGTAGCACCATATATTTT
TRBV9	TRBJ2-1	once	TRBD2	CASSVSGLAGNEQFF	TGTGCCAGCAGCGTATCGGGACTAGCGGGCAATGAGCAGTTCTTC
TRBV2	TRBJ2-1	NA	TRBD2	CAGGLSSSGSSRYNEQFF	TGTGCCGGGGGTCTTAGTTCTAGCGGGAGTTCCCGGTACAATGAGCAGTTCTTC
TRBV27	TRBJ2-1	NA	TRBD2	CASSPWTSSYNEQFF	TGTGCCAGCAGTCCCTGGACTAGCTCTTACAATGAGCAGTTCTTC
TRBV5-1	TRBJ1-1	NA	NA	CASSFSPGETEAFF	TGCGCCAGCAGCTTCTCACCAGGGGAGACTGAAGCTTTCTTT
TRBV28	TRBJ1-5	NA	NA	CASSFTRTASNQPQHF	TGTGCCAGCAGTTTTACACGGACAGCTAGCAATCAGCCCCAGCATTTT
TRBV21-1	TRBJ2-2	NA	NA	CASNQRLAGAAGELFF	TGTGCCAGCAACCAGAGACTAGCGGGAGCTGCCGGGGAGCTGTTTTTT
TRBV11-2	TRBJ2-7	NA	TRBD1	CASSSGQVVSYEQYF	TGTGCCAGCAGCTCGGGACAGGTGGTTTCCTACGAGCAGTACTTC
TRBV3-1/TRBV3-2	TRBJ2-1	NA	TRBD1	CASSLGQGSYNEQFF	TGTGCCAGCAGCCTGGGACAGGGTTCCTACAATGAGCAGTTCTTC
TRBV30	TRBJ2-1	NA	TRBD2	CAWSVSGRSGEQFF	TGTGCCTGGAGTGTTAGCGGGAGGTCTGGGGAGCAGTTCTTC